Presented here are 30 T cell receptor beta chains from one specimen sequenced in a study of blood T cell repertoires in COVID-19. TCRdb's table, derived via immunoSEQ multiplex PCR, lists solely in-frame clones and lacks some. The sample has 180,000 or so clones; around 87% are singletons. Sequencing input: peripheral blood. Source of these receptors: a man between 18 and 35 years old with acute or convalescent COVID-19.

V and J are TRBV7-7 and TRBJ2-1; D is ambiguous. CDR1 and CDR2 from the germline V gene are SSHAT and FNYEAQ (reference sequence). The CDR3 covers 15 residues. V was trimmed by 1 base and J by 7 bases, leaving 14 bases between them. The CDR3 DNA follows: TGTGCCAGCAGCTTAGGAGGAGTTGAATGGAATGAGCAGTTCTTC. Translating gives CASSLGGVEWNEQFF.

The chain recombines TRBV6-5 with TRBJ1-1; TRBD1 matches 9 bases. Germline CDR1 is MNHEY and CDR2 is SVGAGI. The V segment lost 10 bases and the J segment 6 bases; nucleotides outside the gene matches: 3. CDR3 length: 11 amino acids. Here the CDR3 reads CATRQGAEAFF. CDR3 DNA sequence: TGTGCCACAAGACAGGGGGCTGAAGCTTTCTTT.

This chain joins TRBV19 and TRBJ1-5; D possibly corresponds to TRBD1 (5 bases). This CDR3 spans 15 amino acids. The germline V gene has CDR1 LNHDA and CDR2 SQIVND (reference sequence). Between the trimmed V and J ends, which lost 6 bases and 4 bases, there was a span of 16 bases. CDR3 sequence: CASRDNPVSNQPQHF. In DNA, the CDR3 is TGTGCCAGTAGGGACAACCCGGTCAGTAATCAGCCCCAGCATTTT.

Only one count was recorded for this clone. The V call is TRBV9, the J call TRBJ1-1; 11 bases agree with TRBD1. Germline CDR1 and CDR2: SGDLS and YYNGEE. The CDR3 extends over 14 amino acids. V lost 3 bases to trimming and J lost 6 bases; unmatched junction nucleotides: 4. CDR3 amino acids: CASSGGQGVAEAFF. The CDR3 DNA follows: TGTGCCAGCAGCGGGGGACAGGGGGTGGCTGAAGCTTTCTTT.

The chain uses TRBV12-5 and TRBJ1-3; D gene ambiguous. The germline V gene encodes CDR1 LGHNT and CDR2 FRNRAP. The CDR3 consists of 19 residues. Trimming cost V 0 bases and J 5 bases, with 23 bases left between them. The chain's CDR3 is CASGLVPPTWEGLRNTIYF. The CDR3 DNA is TGTGCTAGTGGTTTGGTACCCCCTACCTGGGAGGGCTTAAGAAACACCATATATTTT.

The CDR3 region is CASSLSTESYGYTF. CDR3 DNA sequence: TGTGCCAGCAGCCTGTCGACAGAGTCCTATGGCTACACCTTC. The chain couples TRBV7-9 to TRBJ1-2, with TRBD1 as a possible D gene (5 bases). V shed 5 bases and J shed 4 bases, with 14 bases lying between them. CDR3 length: 14 residues. The germline gives CDR1 SEHNR, CDR2 FQNEAQ (reference sequence).

This chain joins TRBV25-1 and TRBJ1-1; a possible D gene is TRBD1 (6 bases). The germline V gene encodes CDR1 MGHDK and CDR2 SYGVNS. Trimming removed 1 base from V and 1 base from J, with 10 bases in between. This CDR3 region has 15 residues. CDR3 residues: CASSEWGGANTEAFF. The CDR3 nucleotides read TGTGCCAGCAGTGAATGGGGGGGGGCGAACACTGAAGCTTTCTTT. The full variable domain, its missing parts supplied by reference TRBV25-1 and TRBJ1-1, is EADIYQTPRYLVIGTGKKITLECSQTMGHDKMYWYQQDPGMELHLIHYSYGVNSTEKGDLSSESTVSRIRTEHFPLTLESARPSHTSQYLCASSEWGGANTEAFFGQGTRLTVV.

V is TRBV19 and J is TRBJ1-1, with D tentatively TRBD1 (5 bases). Trimming removed 6 bases from V and 0 bases from J, with 17 bases in between. In germline, CDR1 is LNHDA, CDR2 SQIVND (reference sequence). This CDR3 is built from 16 residues. CDR3 protein: CASSPGADTMNTEAFF. The CDR3 DNA reads as TGTGCCAGTAGCCCTGGGGCGGATACTATGAACACTGAAGCTTTCTTT.

CDR3 amino acids: CASRPNRESEKLFF. The CDR3 DNA reads TGTGCCAGTAGGCCTAACAGGGAGAGTGAAAAACTGTTTTTT. The chain employs TRBV19 and TRBJ1-4; a weak D match, TRBD1 (6 bases). Germline assignment: CDR1 LNHDA and CDR2 SQIVND (reference sequence). The CDR3 is 14 amino acids. Trimming took off 6 bases at V and 7 bases at J, with 15 bases between the two ends. Full variable domain (outside the CDR3, taken from reference TRBV19 and TRBJ1-4): DGGITQSPKYLFRKEGQNVTLSCEQNLNHDAMYWYRQDPGQGLRLIYYSQIVNDFQKGDIAEGYSVSREKKESFPLTVTSAQKNPTAFYLCASRPNRESEKLFFGSGTQLSVL.

This clone was seen just once. J is TRBJ1-2 and V is TRBV6-5, with 7 bases aligning to TRBD1. This CDR3 contains 13 residues. Germline CDR1 and CDR2: MNHEY and SVGAGI. J lost 10 bases, V lost 4 bases, and 9 bases had no gene match. The DNA of the CDR3 is TGTGCCAGCAGTTCGGACAGGAGAGATGACTACACCTTC. Its translation is CASSSDRRDDYTF.

The chain employs TRBV9 and TRBJ1-2; 7 positions agree with TRBD1. CDR3 size: 15 residues. Germline V gene lookup returns CDR1 SGDLS and CDR2 YYNGEE. Trimming took 4 bases from V and 4 from J; bases not matched to a gene: 10. CDR3 sequence reads: CASSPGGQRVYGYTF. CDR3 coding DNA: TGTGCCAGCAGCCCAGGGGGACAGCGAGTCTATGGCTACACCTTC.

This clone occurred once. V gene TRBV11-2 combines with J gene TRBJ1-6; TRBD1 aligns across 7 bases. The V gene's germline CDR1 is SGHAT and CDR2 FQNNGV. The V segment lost 5 bases and the J segment 7 bases; nucleotides outside the gene matches: 8. CDR3 size: 15 residues. CDR3 bases: TGTGCCAGCAGCCATCCAGGGGGGAGGAATTCACCCCTCCACTTT. Its translation is CASSHPGGRNSPLHF.

V usage is TRBV5-1 and J usage is TRBJ1-1; D is unresolved. V was clipped by 4 bases and J by 4 bases, with 14 bases between them. Germline V gene data show CDR1 as SGHRS and CDR2 as YFSETQ. This CDR3 is 14 amino acids long. The CDR3 protein is CASSVFGSGTEAFF. For the CDR3, the DNA is TGCGCCAGCAGCGTCTTTGGGTCGGGCACTGAAGCTTTCTTT.

V gene TRBV30 combines with J gene TRBJ2-3; no definite D call. Germline CDR1 and CDR2: GTSNPN and SVGIG (reference sequence). The V and J ends lost 5 bases and 0 bases respectively, with 6 bases between them. The CDR3 has 12 amino acids. The CDR3 region is CAWDTSTDTQYF. The CDR3 region has the DNA TGTGCCTGGGACACTAGCACAGATACGCAGTATTTT.

The gene calls are TRBV19 and TRBJ2-7; a possible D gene is TRBD2 (5 bases). Germline-derived CDR1 and CDR2 are LNHDA and SQIVND (reference sequence). This CDR3 has 13 residues. V was shortened by 2 bases and J by 6 bases, with 11 bases between the two germline ends. In nucleotides, the CDR3 is TGTGCCAGTAGTATAATCGGACTGGCCGAGCAGTACTTC. Residues: CASSIIGLAEQYF.

The CDR3 region is CAITEWGGRHWNTGELFF. Written as DNA, the CDR3 is TGCGCCATTACGGAATGGGGAGGGAGGCACTGGAACACCGGGGAGCTGTTTTTT. The rearrangement links TRBV23-1 to TRBJ2-2; the match to TRBD2 covers 7 bases. TRBV23-1 is reported as an ORF; its role is uncertain. J gave up 1 base and V 10 bases, and 18 bases lay outside the gene matches. The CDR3 extends over 18 amino acids.

A few counts support this clone. J is TRBJ1-2 and V is TRBV7-9, with a tentative D call TRBD1 (5 bases). V was trimmed by 2 bases and J by 0 bases, leaving 7 bases between them. Germline CDR1 is SEHNR and CDR2 is FQNEAQ (reference sequence). There are 14 residues in the CDR3. The CDR3 nucleotides read TGTGCCAGCAGCTTACAGGGATCTAACTATGGCTACACCTTC. The encoded protein is CASSLQGSNYGYTF.

The chain has TRBV4-1 and TRBJ2-1, with 9 positions matching TRBD2. V was pared by 3 bases and J by 6 bases, with 12 bases of the junction left unmatched. CDR1 is MGHRA and CDR2 is YSYEKL in the germline V gene. This CDR3 region has 17 residues. CDR3 loop: CASSHVDMGLAANEQFF. CDR3 nucleotide sequence: TGCGCCAGCAGCCACGTCGACATGGGACTAGCAGCCAATGAGCAGTTCTTC.

The chain is built from TRBV30 and TRBJ1-2; D is undetermined. Trimming left V 0 bases short and J 2 bases short, with 16 bases between. The CDR3 extends over 16 amino acids. In germline, CDR1 is GTSNPN, CDR2 SVGIG (reference sequence). The CDR3 sequence is CAWSVRLGRANYGYTF. Written as DNA, the CDR3 is TGTGCCTGGAGTGTACGATTGGGGAGGGCCAACTATGGCTACACCTTC.

The rearrangement uses TRBV7-9 and TRBJ2-1, with D possibly matching TRBD2 (6 bases). The germline gives CDR1 SEHNR, CDR2 FQNEAQ (reference sequence). V was trimmed by 3 bases and J by 5 bases, leaving 8 bases between them. The CDR3 sequence is 13 residues long. CDR3 coding DNA: TGTGCCAGCAGCTTCCGACTAGACAATGAGCAGTTCTTC. Translated: CASSFRLDNEQFF.

The gene calls are TRBV6-5 and TRBJ1-2; 7 bases are a match to TRBD1. J gave up 6 bases and V 6 bases, and 4 bases lay outside the gene matches. The CDR3 has 12 residues. CDR1 MNHEY and CDR2 SVGAGI come from the germline V gene. This CDR3 is CASRGGADGYTF. The DNA for the CDR3 is TGTGCCAGCAGAGGGGGCGCGGATGGCTACACCTTC.

The V and J genes are TRBV7-9 and TRBJ2-5; a possible D gene is TRBD2 (5 bases). Trimming cost V 0 bases and J 5 bases, with 10 bases left between them. Looked up from germline, CDR1 is SEHNR and CDR2 is FQNEAQ (reference sequence). The CDR3 runs 14 residues. CDR3 sequence reads: CASSLAMGSETQYF. CDR3 nucleotides: TGTGCCAGCAGCTTAGCGATGGGGAGCGAGACCCAGTACTTC.

The CDR3 is CASSGGGNQPQHF. The CDR3 DNA follows: TGTGCCAGCAGCGGAGGGGGCAATCAGCCCCAGCATTTT. V is TRBV7-9 and J is TRBJ1-5; maybe TRBD1 (5 bases). This CDR3 comprises 13 residues. V was clipped by 5 bases and J by 2 bases, with 7 bases between them. The germline CDR1 and CDR2 sequences are SEHNR and FQNEAQ (reference sequence).

The V call is TRBV5-6, the J call TRBJ2-2; no definite D call. V lost 1 base, J lost 0 bases, and 7 bases lay in between. CDR1 and CDR2 (germline): SGHDT, YYEEEE. The CDR3 spans 15 residues. The CDR3 DNA reads TGTGCCAGCAGCTTGCGGCGGCCGAACACCGGGGAGCTGTTTTTT. Protein sequence: CASSLRRPNTGELFF.

This rearrangement joins TRBV7-6 to TRBJ2-6; TRBD1 matches at 7 bases. This CDR3 comprises 17 residues. Trimming cost V 5 bases and J 2 bases; bases outside gene matches: 9. Germline loops: CDR1 SGHVS, CDR2 FNYEAQ. The CDR3 reads CASSNPYRGAGANVLTF. The CDR3 bases are TGTGCCAGCAGCAACCCCTACAGGGGTGCTGGGGCCAACGTCCTGACTTTC.

Comments on this clone: The same CDR3 is also encoded by other DNA sequences in this sample. This sequence joins TRBV20-1 and TRBJ1-1; D uncertain. From germline, CDR1 is DFQATT and CDR2 SNEGSKA (reference sequence). The V end was cut by 5 bases, the J end by 2 bases, with 6 bases between. This CDR3 spans 11 amino acids. The CDR3, as DNA: TGCAGTGCTTACAGAAACACTGAAGCTTTCTTT. Its translation: CSAYRNTEAFF.

This rearrangement joins TRBV14 to TRBJ1-6; 7 bases fit TRBD1. Unmatched junction bases numbered 5, after V lost 2 bases and J lost 7 bases. This CDR3 is 15 amino acids long. Germline values: CDR1 SGHDN, CDR2 FVKESK. CDR3 coding DNA: TGTGCCAGCAGCCAAACCGGGACAGAAAATTCACCCCTCCACTTT. Translated: CASSQTGTENSPLHF.

The gene calls are TRBV9 and TRBJ1-1, with 7 bases lining up with TRBD1. Looked up from germline, CDR1 is SGDLS and CDR2 is YYNGEE. This CDR3 contains 14 residues. Trimming cost V 2 bases and J 1 base; bases outside gene matches: 2. CDR3 protein: CASSVRGSNTEAFF. Here the CDR3 DNA reads TGTGCCAGCAGCGTCAGGGGGTCGAACACTGAAGCTTTCTTT.

The rearrangement uses TRBV6-5 and TRBJ1-2, with a tentative D call TRBD1 (5 bases). The CDR3 totals 14 residues. Germline V lookup: CDR1 MNHEY, CDR2 SVGAGI. V was trimmed by 6 bases and J by 7 bases, leaving 18 bases between them. The CDR3 DNA sequence: TGTGCCAGCAGGGAGCAGGGCCGAACTCTTGGCTACACCTTC. This sequence encodes CASREQGRTLGYTF.

The chain combines TRBV2 with TRBJ2-7; no reliable D call. V lost 7 bases and J lost 2, with 12 bases in between. There are 13 residues in the CDR3. Per the germline V gene, CDR1 is SNHLY and CDR2 is FYNNEI. The CDR3 loop is CASTTPNPYEQYF. The DNA of the CDR3 is TGTGCCAGCACTACCCCAAATCCCTACGAGCAGTACTTC. The full variable domain, rest sourced from reference TRBV2 and TRBJ2-7, is EPEVTQTPSHQVTQMGQEVILRCVPISNHLYFYWYRQILGQKVEFLVSFYNNEISEKSEIFDDQFSVERPDGSNFTLKIRSTKLEDSAMYFCASTTPNPYEQYFGPGTRLTVT.